This paragraph covers one T cell receptor beta chain sequence. The antigen is unknown. Per the germline V gene, CDR1 is KGHDR and CDR2 is SFDVKD. V was pared by 10 bases and J by 0 bases, with 10 bases between. There are 13 residues in the CDR3. From the 5' RACE reads, TCRdb called clonotypes with MiXCR, one entry per CDR3 protein. The sample comprises about 530,000 distinct CDR3 sequences, approximately 14% of which are singletons, and roughly 0.44% rests with the top ten. The source of the sample is a study of identical twins. Study outcomes and limitations: Out-of-frame alpha sequences shared by twins were enriched for low generation probability. The analysis was cross-sectional rather than longitudinal within donors.

These same records also appear under a second study, on yellow fever vaccine responses in identical twins.

This chain uses TRBV24-1 with TRBJ2-3; D is ambiguous. This TCR was sampled from a woman under 30 in good health. Sequencing input: CD4+ T cells sorted from blood. CDR3 nucleotide sequence: TGTGCCACTAACGAGGACAGCACAGATACGCAGTATTTT. This gives the protein CATNEDSTDTQYF.